The 29 T cell receptor beta chains listed next were all sequenced from one sample in a study of blood T cell repertoires in COVID-19. The assay was immunoSEQ multiplex PCR, and TCRdb's table has in-frame clones only and misses some. The sample shows 79,000 or so clones, 80% to 90% of them seen only once. Material: peripheral blood. These receptors all come from a human donor in a cohort sampled during active COVID-19.

In its sample, this clone was seen once. This chain uses TRBV4-2 with TRBJ2-4; perhaps TRBD2 as D (7 bases). This CDR3 is 13 amino acids long. CDR1 is LGHNA and CDR2 is YNFKEQ in the germline V gene. Between the trimmed V and J ends, which lost 0 bases and 14 bases, there was a span of 14 bases. The CDR3 DNA sequence: TGTGCCAGCAGCCAAGAGGGAGGGGGGGGTGAGTACTTC. It codes for CASSQEGGGGEYF.

The chain has TRBV19 and TRBJ1-2; D not certain. Germline V gene data show CDR1 as LNHDA and CDR2 as SQIVND (reference sequence). V was pared by 6 bases and J by 7 bases, with 24 bases between. The CDR3 has 16 amino acids. CDR3 sequence reads: CASSLRGRGLNGGYTF. The CDR3 DNA reads as TGTGCCAGTAGCCTTCGTGGGCGGGGTTTAAATGGTGGCTACACCTTC.

The chain employs TRBV3-1 (or the pseudogene TRBV3-2) and TRBJ2-3; 10 bases map to TRBD2. Germline V gene data show CDR1 as LGHDT and CDR2 as YNNKEL (reference sequence). J lost 5 bases, V lost 0 bases, and 11 bases had no gene match. The CDR3 has 18 amino acids. For the CDR3, the DNA is TGTGCCAGCAGCCAAGATATCGGACTAGCGGTGGGGGAAGATACGCAGTATTTT. Protein: CASSQDIGLAVGEDTQYF.

This chain links TRBV28 with TRBJ1-6, with D maybe TRBD1 (6 bases). The CDR3 consists of 15 residues. Trimming stripped 7 bases from V and 8 bases from J, with 18 bases between. Germline assignment: CDR1 MDHEN and CDR2 SYDVKM. The CDR3 DNA reads TGTGCCAGCACTCAACAGGGCGGATATGATTCACCCCTCCACTTT. This encodes CASTQQGGYDSPLHF.

J is TRBJ2-3 and V is TRBV6-4; TRBD1 is a possible D gene (5 bases). The V and J ends lost 0 bases and 6 bases respectively, with 10 bases between them. The CDR3 consists of 14 residues. Germline V gene data show CDR1 as MRHNA and CDR2 as SNTAGT. Written as DNA, the CDR3 is TGTGCCAGCAGTGACTCAGGGGCCCTCGATACGCAGTATTTT. It codes for CASSDSGALDTQYF.

The chain uses TRBV2 and TRBJ2-7, with no clear D. The germline V and J ends were trimmed by 0 bases and 1 base, with 4 bases remaining between them. CDR1 and CDR2 (germline): SNHLY, FYNNEI. CDR3 size: 13 residues. The CDR3 coding sequence is TGTGCCAGCAGTGAAGCCCAGTCCTACGAGCAGTACTTC. Amino acid sequence: CASSEAQSYEQYF.

CDR3 nucleotide sequence: TGTGCCAGTACCCGGAGAGCGGGAGGTTCAACCTACGAGCAGTACTTC. This sequence encodes CASTRRAGGSTYEQYF. The chain uses TRBV19 and TRBJ2-7, with 9 bases that match TRBD2. There are 16 residues in the CDR3. V was pared by 7 bases and J by 2 bases, with 12 bases of the junction left unmatched. Germline V gene lookup returns CDR1 LNHDA and CDR2 SQIVND (reference sequence).

The chain combines TRBV27 with TRBJ2-7; the match to TRBD2 covers 11 bases. The CDR3 sequence is 19 residues long. CDR1 is MNHEY and CDR2 is SMNVEV in the germline V gene (reference sequence). Trimming cost V 5 bases and J 1 base; bases outside gene matches: 16. As DNA, the CDR3 is TGTGCCAGCAGTCTGAAGTGGGGACGTGGGACTAGCGGTTCCTACGAGCAGTACTTC. As protein: CASSLKWGRGTSGSYEQYF.

This chain joins TRBV6-5 and TRBJ1-1; D perhaps matches TRBD1 (6 bases). This CDR3 contains 13 residues. V gave up 6 bases and J gave up 8 bases, with 16 bases separating them. The germline CDR1 and CDR2 sequences are MNHEY and SVGAGI. The DNA for the CDR3 is TGTGCCAGCAGCGGGGACCTCAGGGGCGAAGCTTTCTTT. Its protein product is CASSGDLRGEAFF.

The rearrangement links TRBV5-1 to TRBJ2-2; tentatively, D is TRBD1 (5 bases). CDR1 and CDR2 from the germline V gene are SGHRS and YFSETQ. The CDR3 is made up of 16 amino acids. Trimming removed 4 bases from V and 8 bases from J, with 21 bases in between. CDR3: CASSPGEVRVGGELFF. DNA for the CDR3: TGCGCCAGCAGCCCCGGTGAGGTCAGGGTCGGAGGGGAGCTGTTTTTT. The entire variable domain, with the rest obtained from reference TRBV5-1 and TRBJ2-2, is as follows: KAGVTQTPRYLIKTRGQQVTLSCSPISGHRSVSWYQQTPGQGLQFLFEYFSETQRNKGNFPGRFSGRQFSNSRSEMNVSTLELGDSALYLCASSPGEVRVGGELFFGEGSRLTVL.

The gene calls are TRBV6-1 and TRBJ2-1; D might be TRBD1 (5 bases). V lost 2 bases, J lost 4 bases, and 12 bases lay in between. The CDR3 totals 15 residues. Germline V gives CDR1 MNHNS, CDR2 SASEGT. The DNA for the CDR3 is TGTGCCAGCAGTGAAATTGGGGCGGAGTACAATGAGCAGTTCTTC. Amino acid sequence: CASSEIGAEYNEQFF.

The chain couples TRBV18 to TRBJ2-3; 7 nucleotides line up with TRBD1. Germline lookup yields CDR1 KGHSH and CDR2 LQKENI. V trimming: 4 bases; J trimming: 1 base; junction bases outside the gene matches: 11. The CDR3 is 17 residues long. As DNA, the CDR3 is TGTGCCAGCTCACTACAGCTAACAGGGGTGGGCACAGATACGCAGTATTTT. Amino acids: CASSLQLTGVGTDTQYF.

The J gene is TRBJ1-4, the V gene TRBV28; D unclear. CDR3 length equals 12 residues. Germline CDR1 and CDR2: MDHEN and SYDVKM. V lost 6 bases and J 8 bases, leaving 10 bases between the germline ends. CDR3: CASSQEEEKLFF. CDR3 nucleotide sequence: TGTGCCAGCAGCCAGGAGGAAGAAAAACTGTTTTTT.

The chain employs TRBV28 and TRBJ2-7, with TRBD1 identical over 7 bases. The junction had 20 bases not matched to a gene; V was cut back by 6 bases and J by 9 bases. The CDR3 is made up of 16 amino acids. Germline V gene data show CDR1 as MDHEN and CDR2 as SYDVKM. CDR3 coding DNA: TGTGCCAGCAGAGCGTCTTCCGAGACAGGGCTCTTTTGGCAGTACTTC. Amino acids: CASRASSETGLFWQYF.

The chain has TRBV10-1 and TRBJ2-1; 8 nucleotides match TRBD2. V dropped 6 bases and J dropped 5; count of bases not matched to a gene: 9. Germline loops: CDR1 WNHNN, CDR2 SYGVQD (reference sequence). The CDR3 runs 15 residues. The CDR3, as DNA: TGCGCCAGCAGCCAAAGGACGGGAGGGAACAATGAGCAGTTCTTC. As protein: CASSQRTGGNNEQFF.

This clone was seen a handful of times. The chain carries TRBV28 and TRBJ1-5; 7 bases line up with TRBD1. Losses at the gene ends were 6 bases for V and 4 bases for J; bases not matched to a gene: 12. CDR1 and CDR2 (germline): MDHEN, SYDVKM. The CDR3 length is 16 residues. In DNA form, the CDR3 reads TGTGCCAGCAGAGTTCTCGGACAGGACCGTAATCAGCCCCAGCATTTT. Translating gives CASRVLGQDRNQPQHF.

The chain links TRBV24-1 to TRBJ2-7; tentatively, D is TRBD1 (6 bases). The CDR3 contains 15 residues. Germline loops: CDR1 KGHDR, CDR2 SFDVKD. The ends were cut back, 7 bases at V and 1 base at J, with 16 bases in the middle. The CDR3 DNA is TGTGCCACCAGGGGGGACACCACTCGTTCCTACGAGCAGTACTTC. Amino acids: CATRGDTTRSYEQYF.

The rearrangement joins TRBV6-5 to TRBJ1-2, with a possible D match to TRBD1 (6 bases). The germline V gene encodes CDR1 MNHEY and CDR2 SVGAGI. The V gene lost 5 bases and the J gene lost 3 bases, with 10 bases spanning the gap. The CDR3 runs 13 residues. Written as DNA, the CDR3 is TGTGCCAGCAGTCAACGGACAGACTATGGCTACACCTTC. It is translated as CASSQRTDYGYTF.

The chain employs TRBV24-1 and TRBJ1-2, with 8 bases aligning to TRBD1. Trimming removed 6 bases from V and 7 bases from J; junction bases left unmatched: 9. The V gene's germline CDR1 is KGHDR and CDR2 SFDVKD. The CDR3 extends over 14 amino acids. CDR3 DNA sequence: TGTGCCACCAGTAATCAGGGGGCGCGAAGTGGCTACACCTTC. Translated, it gives CATSNQGARSGYTF.

This rearrangement joins TRBV10-2 to TRBJ1-1; D call uncertain. The CDR3 is 13 residues long. Germline assignment: CDR1 WSHSY and CDR2 SAAADI. Deletions cut 6 bases from V and 1 base from J, with 9 bases between. The CDR3 nucleotides are TGCGCCAGCAGATATGCAGAGAACACTGAAGCTTTCTTT. Translating it yields CASRYAENTEAFF.

The genes are TRBV27 and TRBJ2-1; a possible D gene is TRBD2 (5 bases). This CDR3 is built from 14 residues. The V end lost 5 bases, the J end lost 9 bases, and 17 bases lay between the germline ends. CDR1 MNHEY and CDR2 SMNVEV come from the germline V gene (reference sequence). The CDR3, as DNA: TGTGCCAGCAGTCCATCGGACGCACGGGGTGAGCAGTTCTTC. Translated, it gives CASSPSDARGEQFF.

The J gene is TRBJ2-3, the V gene TRBV23-1; a possible D gene is TRBD2 (5 bases). TRBV23-1 falls under the ORF class, with uncertain function. The length of the CDR3 is 14 residues. V was shortened by 10 bases and J by 2 bases, with 16 bases between the two germline ends. The CDR3 is CATLPRTPTDTQYF. CDR3 DNA: TGCGCCACCCTCCCAAGGACTCCCACAGATACGCAGTATTTT.

The rearrangement links TRBV18 to TRBJ2-5, with 8 bases fitting TRBD2. V dropped 3 bases and J dropped 4; count of bases not matched to a gene: 4. Per germline, CDR1 KGHSH and CDR2 LQKENI. The CDR3 is 14 residues long. The DNA for the CDR3 is TGTGCCAGCTCACCTGCGGGGGGCAGAGAGACCCAGTACTTC. Translating it yields CASSPAGGRETQYF.

J is TRBJ2-3 and V is TRBV18, with a tentative D call TRBD1 (6 bases). Germline V lookup: CDR1 KGHSH, CDR2 LQKENI. V lost 3 bases to trimming and J lost 8 bases, with 36 bases between them. The CDR3 extends over 21 amino acids. The CDR3 DNA follows: TGTGCCAGCTCACCTTCCACATTAACAGGGAGTTGGGGCGGAGCCGGCTCTACGCAGTATTTT. Amino acids: CASSPSTLTGSWGGAGSTQYF. Combining the CDR3 with reference TRBV18 and TRBJ2-3 gives the whole variable domain NAGVMQNPRHLVRRRGQEARLRCSPMKGHSHVYWYRQLPEEGLKFMVYLQKENIIDESGMPKERFSAEFPKEGPSILRIQQVVRGDSAAYFCASSPSTLTGSWGGAGSTQYFGPGTRLTVL.

This clone came up once. This rearrangement joins TRBV2 to TRBJ2-5; TRBD2 agrees at 7 bases. The CDR3 spans 14 residues. Trimming cost V 3 bases and J 7 bases; bases outside gene matches: 8. CDR1 is SNHLY, CDR2 FYNNEI, per germline. CDR3 nucleotide sequence: TGTGCCAGCAGTGACGGGAGCGGGGTCGGGACCCAGTACTTC. Protein: CASSDGSGVGTQYF.

This clone was seen once. The chain employs TRBV9 and TRBJ2-3; D remains ambiguous. Trimming took 1 base from V and 8 from J, leaving 11 bases between them. Per germline, CDR1 SGDLS and CDR2 YYNGEE. The CDR3 is made up of 13 amino acids. The CDR3 DNA follows: TGTGCCAGCAGCGTAACGAATACGGGTACGCAGTATTTT. Its translation: CASSVTNTGTQYF. Based on the CDR3 plus reference TRBV9 and TRBJ2-3, the full variable domain is DSGVTQTPKHLITATGQRVTLRCSPRSGDLSVYWYQQSLDQGLQFLIQYYNGEERAKGNILERFSAQQFPDLHSELNLSSLELGDSALYFCASSVTNTGTQYFGPGTRLTVL.

The rearrangement links TRBV5-5 to TRBJ2-2; D gene uncertain. CDR3 length: 14 amino acids. CDR1 and CDR2 (germline): SGHKS, YYEKEE (reference sequence). Trimming cost V 0 bases and J 6 bases, with 9 bases left between them. CDR3 protein: CASSLAPVAGELFF. The DNA for the CDR3 is TGTGCCAGCAGCTTGGCGCCAGTGGCCGGGGAGCTGTTTTTT.

The chain recombines TRBV5-5 with TRBJ2-1; maybe TRBD1 (5 bases). The ends were cut back, 7 bases at V and 5 bases at J, with 25 bases in the middle. Germline CDR1 and CDR2: SGHKS and YYEKEE (reference sequence). CDR3 length: 17 amino acids. The CDR3 DNA reads as TGTGCCAGCCTTTCCTCGCCCGACTGGGCAGGGAACAATGAGCAGTTCTTC. Translated, it gives CASLSSPDWAGNNEQFF.

This clone has only a few counts. The genes are TRBV27 and TRBJ2-1; 13 bases are a match to TRBD2. Germline V gene data show CDR1 as MNHEY and CDR2 as SMNVEV (reference sequence). V dropped 8 bases and J dropped 6; count of bases not matched to a gene: 7. The CDR3 consists of 15 residues. The CDR3 is CASGQGLAGINEQFF. CDR3 coding DNA: TGTGCCAGCGGACAGGGACTAGCGGGAATCAATGAGCAGTTCTTC.